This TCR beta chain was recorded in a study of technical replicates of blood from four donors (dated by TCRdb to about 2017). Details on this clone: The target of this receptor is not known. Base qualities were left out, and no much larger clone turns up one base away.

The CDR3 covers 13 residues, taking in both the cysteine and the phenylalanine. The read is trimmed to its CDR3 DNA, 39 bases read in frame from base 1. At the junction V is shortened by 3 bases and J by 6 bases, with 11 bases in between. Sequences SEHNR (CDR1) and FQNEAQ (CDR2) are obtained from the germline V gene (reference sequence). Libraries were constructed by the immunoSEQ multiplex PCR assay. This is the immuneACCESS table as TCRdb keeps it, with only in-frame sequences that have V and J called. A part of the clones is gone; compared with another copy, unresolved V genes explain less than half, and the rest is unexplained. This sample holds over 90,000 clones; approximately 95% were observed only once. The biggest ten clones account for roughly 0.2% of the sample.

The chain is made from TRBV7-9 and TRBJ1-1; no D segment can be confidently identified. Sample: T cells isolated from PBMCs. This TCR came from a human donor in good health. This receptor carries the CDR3 CASSFFAGSEAFF. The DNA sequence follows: TGTGCCAGCAGCTTCTTTGCGGGATCTGAAGCTTTCTTT.